This TCR beta chain was retrieved from a study of T cell repertoires in cytomegalovirus infection. Study overall: Indications of both CMV infection and matching HLA type were provided by public TCR beta signatures.

The V end was cut by 5 bases, the J end by 1 base, with 12 bases between. This CDR3 contains 14 residues. The germline V gene has CDR1 SEHNR and CDR2 FQNEAQ (reference sequence). Note on this clonotype: Its antigen remains unknown.

Study observations and caveats: CMV-specific TCR beta clonotypes restricted by HLA-C dominated the ex vivo response.

TCRdb recomputed calls from the reads with MiXCR, one row per CDR3 protein. The sample carries fewer than 1,000,000 distinct CDR3 sequences, 30% to 40% recorded once. This material consisted of cultured CD8+ T cells from PBMCs, taken from culture after CMV antigen stimulation. This TCR came from a human donor in good health (CMV status not recorded). Some clones in this sample may be carry-over from other donors' samples. The gene calls are TRBV7-9 and TRBJ2-7; D is unclear. The CDR3 nucleotides are TGTGCCAGCAGCCCTAAGGACGTTTCCTACGAGCAGTACTTC. Translating it yields CASSPKDVSYEQYF.